These T cell receptor beta chains were read from a single sample in a study of technical replicates of blood from a few donors. Profiling relied on immunoSEQ multiplex PCR, and the TCRdb table lists in-frame clones only, not all of them. Among about 72,000 clones, over 80% were seen once, and the ten largest hold around 0.42%. Sequencing used T cells isolated from PBMCs. The receptor set was obtained from a human donor in good health. Both conserved end residues are part of each CDR3. The D gene is left open where the match is weak. Expanded clones get a size class; other rows say once, few or many, or leave the size out.

NA	TRBV2	TRBJ1-1	NA	CASSEIDTGTEAFF	TGTGCCAGCAGTGAAATAGATACAGGGACTGAAGCTTTCTTT
NA	TRBV7-9	TRBJ2-7	NA	CASRTGISYEQYF	TGTGCCAGCAGAACAGGGATCTCCTACGAGCAGTACTTC
NA	TRBV27	TRBJ2-5	NA	CASSTRDSQETQYF	TGTGCCAGCAGCACAAGGGACTCTCAAGAGACCCAGTACTTC
NA	TRBV7-2	TRBJ2-7	NA	CASSLVLGGEQYF	TGTGCCAGCAGCTTAGTCCTGGGCGGGGAGCAGTACTTC
TRBD2	TRBV4-1	TRBJ2-5	NA	CASSQVVYSGRPETQYF	TGCGCCAGCAGCCAAGTGGTGTATAGCGGGAGACCGGAGACCCAGTACTTC
NA	TRBV27	TRBJ2-1	once	CASSSPLREQGEQFF	TGTGCCAGCAGTTCCCCCCTACGGGAGCAGGGTGAGCAGTTCTTC
NA	TRBV6-1	TRBJ1-5	once	CASSEVGGYQPQHF	TGTGCCAGCAGTGAAGTCGGGGGATATCAGCCCCAGCATTTT
NA	TRBV27	TRBJ2-7	NA	CASSLFLDSEQYF	TGTGCCAGCAGTTTATTCCTAGACAGCGAGCAGTACTTC
NA	TRBV9	TRBJ1-1	NA	CASSRTGRGTEAFF	TGTGCCAGCAGCCGTACTGGGCGTGGGACTGAAGCTTTCTTT
NA	TRBV7-8	TRBJ1-2	once	CASSLRANYGYTF	TGTGCCAGCAGTTTGAGGGCTAACTATGGCTACACCTTC
NA	TRBV10-3	TRBJ1-2	NA	CAISESSKPYYGYTF	TGTGCCATCAGTGAGTCGAGCAAACCCTACTATGGCTACACCTTC
TRBD1	TRBV6-5	TRBJ1-2	NA	CASSRTGGNYGYTF	TGTGCCAGCAGCAGGACAGGGGGGAACTATGGCTACACCTTC
NA	TRBV27	TRBJ1-5	once	CASSQRGYSNQPQHF	TGTGCCAGCAGCCAAAGGGGATATAGCAATCAGCCCCAGCATTTT
NA	TRBV10-1	TRBJ2-1	NA	CASSRYNEQFF	TGCGCCAGCAGCCGGTACAATGAGCAGTTCTTC
NA	TRBV2	TRBJ1-3	NA	CASSDFGSGNTIYF	TGTGCCAGCAGTGACTTCGGCTCTGGAAACACCATATATTTT
TRBD1	TRBV11-2	TRBJ1-1	NA	CASSLMTGQGTEAFF	TGTGCCAGCAGCTTAATGACAGGGCAGGGCACTGAAGCTTTCTTT
TRBD2	TRBV5-1	TRBJ2-7	once	CASSLEAGGITYEQYF	TGCGCCAGCAGCTTGGAGGCGGGAGGTATAACCTACGAGCAGTACTTC
NA	TRBV7-8	TRBJ1-5	NA	CASSLGGGFNQPQHF	TGTGCCAGCAGCTTAGGAGGCGGCTTTAATCAGCCCCAGCATTTT
TRBD1	TRBV29-1	TRBJ2-7	NA	CSVRQGSEGEQYF	TGCAGCGTTCGACAGGGGTCGGAGGGGGAGCAGTACTTC
NA	TRBV27	TRBJ2-7	NA	CASRGTGGPYEQYF	TGTGCCAGCAGGGGGACTGGGGGACCCTACGAGCAGTACTTC
NA	TRBV4-3	TRBJ1-1	NA	CASSLTDAGNTEAFF	TGCGCCAGCAGCCTAACAGACGCAGGGAACACTGAAGCTTTCTTT
NA	TRBV5-1	TRBJ1-2	NA	CASSLAPQVNNYGYTF	TGCGCCAGCAGCTTGGCCCCGCAGGTTAATAACTATGGCTACACCTTC
TRBD2	TRBV28	TRBJ2-1	NA	CASSPSGRAWDEQFF	TGTGCCAGCAGCCCAAGCGGGAGGGCCTGGGATGAGCAGTTCTTC
TRBD1	TRBV5-4	TRBJ1-1	NA	CASSMTGRDTEAFF	TGTGCCAGCTCTATGACAGGGCGGGACACTGAAGCTTTCTTT
NA	TRBV5-1	TRBJ1-1	NA	CASSLLGNPEAFF	TGCGCCAGCAGCTTGTTGGGCAATCCTGAAGCTTTCTTT
TRBD1	TRBV27	TRBJ2-7	NA	CASSKGQGFHEQYF	TGTGCCAGCAGTAAGGGACAGGGTTTCCACGAGCAGTACTTC
TRBD2	TRBV9	TRBJ2-1	once	CASSEGLAANEQFF	TGTGCCAGCAGCGAGGGACTAGCGGCCAATGAGCAGTTCTTC
NA	TRBV7-2	TRBJ2-1	NA	CASSLIPSSYNEQFF	TGTGCCAGCAGCTTAATCCCTAGCTCCTACAATGAGCAGTTCTTC
NA	TRBV28	TRBJ2-2	NA	CASSATSPLQLFF	TGTGCCAGCAGTGCGACTAGTCCCCTTCAGCTGTTTTTT
NA	TRBV7-9	TRBJ1-5	NA	CASSDKRNQPQHF	TGTGCCAGCAGCGATAAGAGGAATCAGCCCCAGCATTTT
NA	TRBV28	TRBJ2-1	NA	CASSFRNEQFF	TGTGCCAGCAGTTTCCGGAATGAGCAGTTCTTC
NA	TRBV10-2	TRBJ2-1	NA	CASSEFFSSYNEQFF	TGCGCCAGCAGTGAGTTTTTCAGCTCCTACAATGAGCAGTTCTTC
NA	TRBV19	TRBJ1-5	NA	CASSIAQWRGHQPQHF	TGTGCCAGTAGTATAGCCCAGTGGCGGGGGCATCAGCCCCAGCATTTT
NA	TRBV7-2	TRBJ2-5	NA	CASGRGNQETQYF	TGTGCCAGCGGTCGGGGGAACCAAGAGACCCAGTACTTC
TRBD1	TRBV29-1	TRBJ2-1	NA	CSVRTGGEQFF	TGCAGCGTCAGGACAGGAGGTGAGCAGTTCTTC
TRBD2	TRBV28	TRBJ2-7	once	CASSVVGLAGDEQYF	TGTGCCAGCAGTGTAGTCGGACTGGCGGGAGACGAGCAGTACTTC
NA	TRBV6-1	TRBJ1-3	NA	CASSERSSGNTIYF	TGTGCCAGCAGTGAGAGGAGCTCTGGAAACACCATATATTTT
NA	TRBV25-1	TRBJ2-7	NA	CASDGLAESSYEQYF	TGTGCCAGCGACGGGTTAGCGGAAAGCTCCTACGAGCAGTACTTC